This TCR beta chain is from a study of Graves' ophthalmopathy and Graves' hyperthyroidism. RNA transcripts provided the template for amplifying TCR beta CDR3 regions. The first-round RT-PCR employed HTBI primers together with the Qiagen OneStep RT-PCR kit. A multiplex PCR was then performed as the second round. TCRdb re-analysed the multiplex PCR reads in MiXCR, keeping a single row per CDR3 protein. The table has about 220,000 distinct CDR3 sequences, roughly 21% seen once. This clonotype was seen repeatedly, ten times or more. The TCR sequence derives from a woman in her forties or fifties with Graves' ophthalmopathy. Sequenced input: peripheral blood.

CDR3 residues: CASSQDPGDQETQYF. The CDR3 nucleotides read TGCGCCAGCAGCCAAGACCCAGGGGATCAAGAGACCCAGTACTTC. The chain is built from TRBV4-1 and TRBJ2-5; D is perhaps TRBD1 (6 bases). CDR1 and CDR2 from the germline V gene are MGHRA and YSYEKL. The CDR3 extends over 15 amino acids. Trimming left V 0 bases short and J 2 bases short, with 10 bases between.